A selection of T cell receptor beta chains follows, all from one sample in a study of cytomegalovirus exposure and HLA in healthy donors. Profiled with immunoSEQ multiplex PCR; TCRdb holds only in-frame clones, not every one. This sample contains around 140,000 clones. Sequences were obtained from PBMCs. The receptors originated from a woman aged 40 to 49 in good health and CMV-seropositive. Both conserved end residues are part of each CDR3. Each record gives: CDR3 length, V gene, J gene, D gene, CDR3 protein, CDR3 DNA. The D gene is left open where the match is weak.

14,TRBV2,TRBJ1-4,-,CASRADRTNEKLFF,TGTGCCAGCAGAGCTGACAGGACGAATGAAAAACTGTTTTTT
12,TRBV7-6,TRBJ2-2,-,CASSSYTGELFF,TGTGCCAGCAGCTCTTACACCGGGGAGCTGTTTTTT
13,TRBV27,TRBJ2-7,-,CASRVAPSYEQYF,TGTGCCAGCAGGGTGGCTCCCTCCTACGAGCAGTACTTC
17,TRBV4-1,TRBJ2-2,TRBD2,CASSQDTSGRFTGELFF,TGCGCCAGCAGCCAGGACACTAGCGGGAGGTTCACCGGGGAGCTGTTTTTT
13,TRBV29-1,TRBJ2-1,TRBD2,CSVRLAGPNEQFF,TGCAGCGTTCGACTAGCGGGACCCAATGAGCAGTTCTTC
12,TRBV10-2,TRBJ2-1,-,CASSASPKEQFF,TGCGCCAGCAGTGCTAGCCCCAAAGAGCAGTTCTTC
16,TRBV7-3,TRBJ2-1,TRBD2,CASSLVASGRVNEQFF,TGTGCCAGCAGCTTGGTTGCGAGCGGGAGGGTTAATGAGCAGTTCTTC
14,TRBV5-1,TRBJ2-5,TRBD2,CASSQLADQETQYF,TGCGCCAGCAGCCAACTAGCGGACCAAGAGACCCAGTACTTC
15,TRBV28,TRBJ2-3,TRBD2,CASRSGLANVETQYF,TGTGCCAGCAGATCGGGACTAGCTAACGTAGAAACGCAGTATTTT
15,TRBV2,TRBJ2-5,TRBD1,CASHYRAGGRETQYF,TGTGCCAGCCACTACCGGGCAGGGGGCAGAGAGACCCAGTACTTC
14,TRBV6-1,TRBJ1-5,-,CASSEARVSQPQHF,TGTGCCAGCAGTGAAGCGCGAGTTAGTCAGCCCCAGCATTTT
17,TRBV18,TRBJ1-1,-,CASSPPSGDPPNTEAFF,TGTGCCAGCTCACCACCCTCGGGTGACCCGCCGAACACTGAAGCTTTCTTT
13,TRBV19,TRBJ1-4,TRBD1,CASKTGGEEKLFF,TGTGCCAGTAAAACAGGGGGAGAGGAAAAACTGTTTTTT
15,TRBV5-4,TRBJ1-1,TRBD1,CASSQLDRVGAEAFF,TGTGCCAGCAGCCAGTTGGACAGGGTTGGGGCTGAAGCTTTCTTT
12,TRBV19,TRBJ1-5,TRBD1,CATSTGNQPQHF,TGTGCCACGTCGACAGGGAACCAGCCCCAGCATTTT